The next 5 T cell receptor beta chains were all read from a single sample in a study of blood T cell repertoires in COVID-19. Libraries were prepared by immunoSEQ multiplex PCR; TCRdb keeps only in-frame clonotypes and omits some of them. Of fewer than 300,000 clones listed, 86% are singletons. The sequencing input was peripheral blood. The receptors come from a man in his forties or fifties with COVID-19, enrolled during active disease.

This chain links TRBV30 with TRBJ1-2; TRBD1 is a possible D gene (6 bases). The CDR3 contains 16 residues. Trimming took off 2 bases at V and 2 bases at J, with 18 bases between the two ends. Germline assignment: CDR1 GTSNPN and CDR2 SVGIG (reference sequence). The CDR3 region has the DNA TGTGCCTGGAGTATCCCGGGACAATCCGTAAACTATGGCTACACCTTC. This sequence encodes CAWSIPGQSVNYGYTF.

V is TRBV6-5 and J is TRBJ2-1, with D hard to call. The germline CDR1 and CDR2 sequences are MNHEY and SVGAGI. V was trimmed by 6 bases and J by 10 bases, leaving 13 bases between them. The CDR3 is 12 residues long. This CDR3 reads CASSRNTEEQFF. The DNA of the CDR3 is TGTGCCAGCAGCAGAAACACGGAGGAGCAGTTCTTC.

The sample holds a few counts of this clone. The J gene is TRBJ1-4, the V gene TRBV5-1; 8 bases line up with TRBD1. Unmatched junction bases numbered 5, after V lost 0 bases and J lost 7 bases. This CDR3 contains 15 residues. Per germline, CDR1 SGHRS and CDR2 YFSETQ. The CDR3 sequence is CASSLGGQGGEKLFF. Here the CDR3 DNA reads TGCGCCAGCAGCTTGGGAGGACAGGGAGGTGAAAAACTGTTTTTT.

The V call is TRBV6-6, the J call TRBJ2-2; TRBD1 might be the D (5 bases). Germline values: CDR1 MNHNY, CDR2 SVGAGI (reference sequence). The V gene lost 7 bases and the J gene lost 6 bases, with 9 bases spanning the gap. The CDR3 consists of 12 residues. CDR3 in DNA: TGTGCCAGCACTAGGGGTGCCGGGGAGCTGTTTTTT. Amino acid sequence: CASTRGAGELFF.

This sequence joins TRBV15 and TRBJ2-3; 8 nucleotides line up with TRBD2. The germline gives CDR1 LNHNV, CDR2 YYDKDF (reference sequence). The CDR3 totals 16 residues. The V segment lost 0 bases and the J segment 1 base; nucleotides outside the gene matches: 3. The CDR3 loop is CATSRDQAGGTDTQYF. The CDR3 coding sequence is TGTGCCACCAGCAGAGATCAAGCGGGGGGCACAGATACGCAGTATTTT.